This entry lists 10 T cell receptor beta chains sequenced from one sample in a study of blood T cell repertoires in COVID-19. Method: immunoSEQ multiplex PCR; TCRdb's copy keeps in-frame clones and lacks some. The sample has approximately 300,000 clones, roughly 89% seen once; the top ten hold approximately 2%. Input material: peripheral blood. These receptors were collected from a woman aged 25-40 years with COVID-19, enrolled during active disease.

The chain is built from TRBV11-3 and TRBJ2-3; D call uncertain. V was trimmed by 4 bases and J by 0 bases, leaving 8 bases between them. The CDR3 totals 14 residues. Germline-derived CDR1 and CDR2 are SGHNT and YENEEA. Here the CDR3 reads CASSSLQSTDTQYF. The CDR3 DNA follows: TGTGCCAGCAGCTCCCTACAGAGCACAGATACGCAGTATTTT.

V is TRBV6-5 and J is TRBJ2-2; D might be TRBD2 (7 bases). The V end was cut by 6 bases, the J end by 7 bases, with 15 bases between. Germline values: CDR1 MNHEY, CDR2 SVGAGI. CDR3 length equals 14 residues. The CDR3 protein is CASSREGVGGELFF. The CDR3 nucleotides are TGTGCCAGCAGCAGGGAGGGGGTTGGCGGGGAGCTGTTTTTT.

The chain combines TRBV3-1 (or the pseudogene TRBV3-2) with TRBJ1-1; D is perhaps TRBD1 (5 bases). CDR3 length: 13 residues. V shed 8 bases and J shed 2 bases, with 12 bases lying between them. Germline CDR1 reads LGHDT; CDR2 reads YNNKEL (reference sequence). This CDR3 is CASGKTGNTEAFF. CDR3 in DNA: TGTGCCAGCGGCAAAACAGGTAACACTGAAGCTTTCTTT.

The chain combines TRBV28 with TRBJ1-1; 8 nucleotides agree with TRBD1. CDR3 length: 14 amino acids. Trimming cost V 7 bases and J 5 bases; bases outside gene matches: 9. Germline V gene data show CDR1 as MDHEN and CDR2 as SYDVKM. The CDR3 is CASIPPGGTTEAFF. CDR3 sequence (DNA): TGTGCCAGCATCCCGCCAGGGGGCACGACTGAAGCTTTCTTT. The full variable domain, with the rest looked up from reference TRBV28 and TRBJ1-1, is DVKVTQSSRYLVKRTGEKVFLECVQDMDHENMFWYRQDPGLGLRLIYFSYDVKMKEKGDIPEGYSVSREKKERFSLILESASTNQTSMYLCASIPPGGTTEAFFGQGTRLTVV.

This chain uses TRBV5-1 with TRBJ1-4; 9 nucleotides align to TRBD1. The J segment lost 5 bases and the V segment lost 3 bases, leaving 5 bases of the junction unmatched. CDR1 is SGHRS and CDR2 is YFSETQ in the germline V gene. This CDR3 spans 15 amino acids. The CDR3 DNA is TGCGCCAGCAGCTGGACCGGGACAGGGAATGAAAAACTGTTTTTT. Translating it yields CASSWTGTGNEKLFF.

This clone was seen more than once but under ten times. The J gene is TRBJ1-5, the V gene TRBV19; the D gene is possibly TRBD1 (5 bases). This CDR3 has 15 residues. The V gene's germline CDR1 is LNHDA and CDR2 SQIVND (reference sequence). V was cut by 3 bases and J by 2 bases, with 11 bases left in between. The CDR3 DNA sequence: TGTGCCAGTAGTATTCTACAGGCGGGCAATCAGCCCCAGCATTTT. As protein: CASSILQAGNQPQHF. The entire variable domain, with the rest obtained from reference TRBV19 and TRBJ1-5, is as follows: DGGITQSPKYLFRKEGQNVTLSCEQNLNHDAMYWYRQDPGQGLRLIYYSQIVNDFQKGDIAEGYSVSREKKESFPLTVTSAQKNPTAFYLCASSILQAGNQPQHFGDGTRLSIL.

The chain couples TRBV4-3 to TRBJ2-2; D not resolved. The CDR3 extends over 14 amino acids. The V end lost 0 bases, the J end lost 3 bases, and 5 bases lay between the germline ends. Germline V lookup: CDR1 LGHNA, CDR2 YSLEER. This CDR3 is CASSQDRDTGELFF. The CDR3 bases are TGCGCCAGCAGCCAAGATCGGGACACCGGGGAGCTGTTTTTT.

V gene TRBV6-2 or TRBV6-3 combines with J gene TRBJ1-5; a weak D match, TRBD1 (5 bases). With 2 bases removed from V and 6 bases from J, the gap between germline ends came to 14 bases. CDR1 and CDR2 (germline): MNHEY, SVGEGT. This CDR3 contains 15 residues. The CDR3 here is CASSYERAGFQPQHF. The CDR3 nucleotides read TGTGCCAGCAGTTACGAACGGGCAGGGTTTCAGCCCCAGCATTTT.

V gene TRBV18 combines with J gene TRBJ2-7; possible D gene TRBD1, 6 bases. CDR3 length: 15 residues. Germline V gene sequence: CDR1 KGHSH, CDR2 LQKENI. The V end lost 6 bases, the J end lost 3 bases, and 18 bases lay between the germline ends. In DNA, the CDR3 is TGTGCCAGCTCGCCGACCGCAGGGGCCATCTACGAGCAGTACGTC. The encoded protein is CASSPTAGAIYEQYV.

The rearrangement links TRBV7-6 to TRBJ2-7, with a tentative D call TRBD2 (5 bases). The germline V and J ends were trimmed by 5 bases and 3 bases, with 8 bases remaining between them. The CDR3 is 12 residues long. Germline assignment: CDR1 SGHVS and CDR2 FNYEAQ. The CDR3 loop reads CASSPADYEQYF. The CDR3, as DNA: TGTGCCAGCAGCCCAGCGGACTACGAGCAGTACTTC.